These 29 T cell receptor beta chains were sequenced from one sample in a study of vaccination and CD4 T cells after COVID-19 (dated by TCRdb to between 2021 and 2023). Library creation used PCR. The sample was run on an Illumina iSeq 100. DNA from cultured CD4+ T cells underwent TCR sequencing with the Oncomine TCR Beta short-read assay at the Johns Hopkins FTIC core. TCRdb reprocessing: public reads trimmed at Q25 with fastp, clones called with MiXCR, in-frame beta chains kept. When rows share a CDR3 protein, they turn into one entry using the most common DNA and genes. For this sample the table gives tens of thousands of distinct CDR3 sequences, of which roughly 50% were detected only once. The top ten clonotypes cover roughly 30% of the sample. These receptors' antigens are unknown. Read against the paper, the sample's treatment or condition label means: roughly 11-day PBMC culture with coronavirus spike peptide pools or control peptides (ViraFEST assay).

This material consisted of CD4+ T cells from blood, cultured in vitro, taken before SARS-CoV-2 vaccination. The receptors were gathered from a human donor who received a COVID-19 vaccine.

The chain combines TRBV29-1 with TRBJ2-2; 7 nucleotides match TRBD2. The junction had 1 base not matched to a gene; V was cut back by 4 bases and J by 5 bases. The length of the CDR3 is 12 residues. Germline loops: CDR1 SQVTM, CDR2 ANQGSEA. CDR3 sequence (DNA): TGCAGCGTTGGGACTAGGACCGGGGAGCTGTTTTTT. This sequence encodes CSVGTRTGELFF.

Here the CDR3 DNA reads TGTGCCAGTAGTATAGTTTTGGTCGGTCAGCCCCAGCATTTT. Residues: CASSIVLVGQPQHF. V is TRBV19 and J is TRBJ1-5, with unresolved D. CDR3 size: 14 residues. Trimming took off 1 base at V and 6 bases at J, with 10 bases between the two ends. Germline assignment: CDR1 LNHDA and CDR2 SQIVND (reference sequence). The variable domain in full, with the rest retrieved from reference TRBV19 and TRBJ1-5, is DGGITQSPKYLFRKEGQNVTLSCEQNLNHDAMYWYRQDPGQGLRLIYYSQIVNDFQKGDIAEGYSVSREKKESFPLTVTSAQKNPTAFYLCASSIVLVGQPQHFGDGTRLSIL.

This clonotype was detected only a few times. The chain joins TRBV12-3 or TRBV12-4 to TRBJ1-6, with D tentatively TRBD1 (5 bases). Between the trimmed V and J ends, which lost 5 bases and 4 bases, there was a span of 6 bases. CDR3 length: 13 amino acids. In DNA form, the CDR3 reads TGTGCCAGCAGTAGGGGTTATAATTCACCCCTCCACTTT. As protein: CASSRGYNSPLHF.

V is TRBV19 and J is TRBJ1-3; no clear D gene. Trimming took off 3 bases at V and 0 bases at J, with 6 bases between the two ends. The CDR3 is 14 amino acids. Germline CDR1 reads LNHDA; CDR2 reads SQIVND (reference sequence). CDR3: CASSIDGSGNTIYF. In nucleotides, the CDR3 is TGTGCCAGTAGTATTGACGGCTCTGGAAACACCATATATTTT.

CDR3 residues: CASSPQSNQETQYF. Here the CDR3 DNA reads TGTGCCAGCAGCCCCCAATCCAACCAAGAGACCCAGTACTTC. The V and J genes are TRBV7-2 and TRBJ2-5; D gene uncertain. The V end was cut by 5 bases, the J end by 0 bases, with 10 bases between. The CDR3 has 14 amino acids. Germline CDR1 reads SGHTA; CDR2 reads FQGNSA. The full variable domain, in which reference TRBV7-2 and TRBJ2-5 provide the parts outside the CDR3, is GAGVSQSPSNKVTEKGKDVELRCDPISGHTALYWYRQSLGQGLEFLIYFQGNSAPDKSGLPSDRFSAERTGGSVSTLTIQRTQQEDSAVYLCASSPQSNQETQYFGPGTRLLVL.

This clonotype was seen a few times. The chain joins TRBV25-1 to TRBJ1-1, with 8 bases fitting TRBD1. The germline gives CDR1 MGHDK, CDR2 SYGVNS. The CDR3 totals 13 residues. The V and J ends lost 5 bases and 5 bases, in that order; junction bases with no gene match: 4. The CDR3 loop is CASSRTGTTEAFF. CDR3 nucleotide sequence: TGTGCCAGCAGTCGGACAGGGACAACTGAAGCTTTCTTT.

Here the CDR3 reads CASPPHRGKSERSVTEAFF. Here the CDR3 DNA reads TGCGCCAGTCCACCGCACAGGGGGAAAAGTGAACGGTCGGTCACTGAAGCTTTCTTT. The rearrangement uses TRBV23-1 and TRBJ1-1, with 8 bases identical to TRBD1. TRBV23-1 is classed as an ORF, of uncertain function. V dropped 9 bases and J dropped 4; count of bases not matched to a gene: 25. This CDR3 is built from 19 residues.

This clonotype was recorded only once. CDR3 bases: TGTGCCAGCAGCTTCAGCGTAGCTGGGGCCAACGTCCTGACTTTC. It specifies CASSFSVAGANVLTF. The chain joins TRBV5-6 to TRBJ2-6; the D is unclear. Germline assignment: CDR1 SGHDT and CDR2 YYEEEE. V was pared by 2 bases and J by 2 bases, with 8 bases between. The CDR3 covers 15 residues.

This clonotype was counted a few times. The chain uses TRBV2 and TRBJ2-5; the D gene is possibly TRBD1 (6 bases). Trimming cost V 7 bases and J 4 bases, with 19 bases left between them. Germline assignment: CDR1 SNHLY and CDR2 FYNNEI. This CDR3 contains 15 residues. The CDR3 is CASTATRGSGETQYF. CDR3 DNA: TGTGCCAGCACCGCCACCAGGGGTTCTGGAGAGACCCAGTACTTC.

This clonotype has just a few counts. The chain joins TRBV24-1 to TRBJ2-3; D is undetermined. Germline V lookup: CDR1 KGHDR, CDR2 SFDVKD. The CDR3 sequence is 17 residues long. Trimming stripped 2 bases from V and 2 bases from J, with 16 bases between. The CDR3 reads CATSDSNGNWDTDTQYF. Written as DNA, the CDR3 is TGTGCCACCAGTGATTCGAATGGAAACTGGGACACAGATACGCAGTATTTT.

This clonotype was counted a single time. J is TRBJ1-5 and V is TRBV12-3 or TRBV12-4, with D possibly TRBD1 on 5 matching bases. The CDR3 extends over 16 amino acids. V was pared by 4 bases and J by 0 bases, with 13 bases between. The CDR3 here is CASSSGRDYSNQPQHF. For the CDR3, the DNA is TGTGCCAGCAGTTCGGGCAGGGACTATAGCAATCAGCCCCAGCATTTT.

The J gene is TRBJ2-1, the V gene TRBV20-1; D may correspond to TRBD1 or TRBD2 (5 bases each). This CDR3 spans 15 amino acids. V was clipped by 3 bases and J by 10 bases, with 22 bases between them. The V gene's germline CDR1 is DFQATT and CDR2 SNEGSKA (reference sequence). CDR3 bases: TGCAGTGCTAGCCTACCGGGACGAAGCGGCTACGAGCAGTTCTTC. Translating it yields CSASLPGRSGYEQFF.

V usage is TRBV7-3 and J usage is TRBJ2-5; 8 nucleotides align to TRBD1. CDR1 and CDR2 from the germline V gene are SGHTA and FQGTGA. CDR3 length: 16 amino acids. The J segment lost 5 bases and the V segment lost 1 base, leaving 9 bases of the junction unmatched. The DNA for the CDR3 is TGTGCCAGCAGCTTAAGGGGGGCAGGGGGCATGGAGACCCAGTACTTC. Amino acid sequence: CASSLRGAGGMETQYF.

This rearrangement joins TRBV21-1 to TRBJ2-2; the D call in the table, TRBD1, was not verified against the DNA. TRBV21-1 is classified as a pseudogene. This CDR3 contains 15 residues. DNA of the CDR3: TGTGCCAGCAGCAACGTCCGGGGGGGCACCGGGGAGCTGTTTTTT. Amino acids: CASSNVRGGTGELFF.

The genes are TRBV20-1 and TRBJ2-1; TRBD2 matches at 8 bases. Germline-derived CDR1 and CDR2 are DFQATT and SNEGSKA (reference sequence). The V gene end was trimmed by 7 bases and the J gene end by 1 base; junction bases not matched to a gene: 9. The CDR3 has 15 residues. The CDR3 nucleotides read TGCAGTGTTGGGCGGGCGGGGGGATCCTACAATGAGCAGTTCTTC. Its protein is CSVGRAGGSYNEQFF.

This sequence joins TRBV5-1 and TRBJ2-1, with a possible D match to TRBD2 (5 bases). Trimming left V 4 bases short and J 3 bases short, with 8 bases between. The CDR3 consists of 13 residues. In germline, CDR1 is SGHRS, CDR2 YFSETQ. Here the CDR3 reads CASSLRDYNEQFF. The CDR3 nucleotides read TGCGCCAGCAGCCTCCGGGACTACAATGAGCAGTTCTTC.

The rearrangement joins TRBV19 to TRBJ1-2; possibly TRBD1 for D (5 bases). The germline V and J ends were trimmed by 5 bases and 2 bases, with 15 bases remaining between them. Germline lookup yields CDR1 LNHDA and CDR2 SQIVND (reference sequence). The CDR3 spans 15 residues. For the CDR3, the DNA is TGTGCCAGTAGTTTCGGCGGGACGGCAAACTATGGCTACACCTTC. It codes for CASSFGGTANYGYTF.

This rearrangement joins TRBV6-1 to TRBJ1-2, with D possibly being TRBD1 (6 bases). V was clipped by 5 bases and J by 2 bases, with 15 bases between them. Per the germline V gene, CDR1 is MNHNS and CDR2 is SASEGT. This CDR3 comprises 15 residues. Here the CDR3 DNA reads TGTGCCAGCAGTACACGCAGGGGAGAAAACTATGGCTACACCTTC. This codes for CASSTRRGENYGYTF.

This chain joins TRBV6-1 and TRBJ2-1, with D unresolved. V was clipped by 5 bases and J by 3 bases, with 14 bases between them. The CDR3 spans 15 residues. Germline V CDR1 and CDR2: MNHNS, SASEGT. This CDR3 reads CASSQPSGIYNEQFF. The CDR3, as DNA: TGTGCCAGCAGTCAGCCGAGTGGAATCTACAATGAGCAGTTCTTC.

V usage is TRBV27 and J usage is TRBJ1-2; 10 nucleotides line up with TRBD1. The CDR3 length is 14 residues. Unmatched junction bases numbered 6, after V lost 3 bases and J lost 8 bases. CDR1 and CDR2 from the germline V gene are MNHEY and SMNVEV (reference sequence). The CDR3 coding sequence is TGTGCCAGCAGTTTTTCGGGGACAGGGGAGGGCTACACCTTC. The encoded protein is CASSFSGTGEGYTF.

The gene calls are TRBV11-2 and TRBJ2-7, with D hard to call. In germline, CDR1 is SGHAT, CDR2 FQNNGV. V lost 0 bases, J lost 1 base, and 7 bases lay in between. This CDR3 region has 14 residues. The CDR3 spells CASSLEILSYEQYF. The CDR3 DNA reads as TGTGCCAGCAGCTTAGAAATCTTATCCTACGAGCAGTACTTC.

The chain carries TRBV6-1 and TRBJ2-1, with 9 bases matching TRBD2. The CDR3 length is 16 residues. CDR1 and CDR2 (germline): MNHNS, SASEGT. Trimming took 4 bases from V and 3 from J; bases not matched to a gene: 7. This chain's CDR3 is CASSGETSGIYNEQFF. CDR3 nucleotide sequence: TGTGCCAGCAGTGGAGAGACTAGCGGAATCTACAATGAGCAGTTCTTC.

The chain couples TRBV6-1 to TRBJ1-3; D unresolved. With 4 bases removed from V and 0 bases from J, the gap between germline ends came to 10 bases. This CDR3 is 15 amino acids long. Germline CDR1 and CDR2: MNHNS and SASEGT. CDR3: CASSVSVSSGNTIYF. CDR3 coding DNA: TGTGCCAGCAGTGTCTCTGTAAGCTCTGGAAACACCATATATTTT.

This rearrangement joins TRBV15 to TRBJ1-2, with D unresolved. Per germline, CDR1 LNHNV and CDR2 YYDKDF (reference sequence). V shed 8 bases and J shed 2 bases, with 18 bases lying between them. CDR3 length equals 15 residues. Here the CDR3 DNA reads TGTGCCACCGATTCCGACACGTCGGGGAACTATGGCTACACCTTC. It codes for CATDSDTSGNYGYTF.

V and J are TRBV18 and TRBJ1-5; D unclear. Germline-derived CDR1 and CDR2 are KGHSH and LQKENI. This CDR3 comprises 15 residues. V was shortened by 1 base and J by 0 bases, with 7 bases between the two germline ends. CDR3 sequence: CASSPLPGSNQPQHF. CDR3 DNA: TGTGCCAGCTCACCACTACCGGGTAGCAATCAGCCCCAGCATTTT.

The chain has TRBV24-1 and TRBJ2-3, with TRBD2 matching 12 bases. Germline CDR1 KGHDR, CDR2 SFDVKD. V was clipped by 4 bases and J by 4 bases; unmatched bases: 5. This CDR3 is 16 amino acids long. The CDR3: CATSDPSGGVADTQYF. CDR3 bases: TGTGCCACCAGTGACCCTAGCGGGGGGGTAGCAGATACGCAGTATTTT.

This chain joins TRBV2 and TRBJ2-7; 8 bases are shared with TRBD2. The ends lost 8 bases at V and 0 bases at J; junction bases unmatched: 9. This CDR3 has 15 amino acids. Germline V gives CDR1 SNHLY, CDR2 FYNNEI. Written as DNA, the CDR3 is TGTGCCAGCTCATCGAGGGGGACTAGCTCCTACGAGCAGTACTTC. It specifies CASSSRGTSSYEQYF.

This clonotype showed up just once. The chain carries TRBV20-1 and TRBJ2-7; either TRBD1 or TRBD2 may fit D (6 bases each). Germline-derived CDR1 and CDR2 are DFQATT and SNEGSKA (reference sequence). V lost 3 bases and J lost 7, with 16 bases in between. The CDR3 loop spans 13 amino acids. The DNA for the CDR3 is TGCAGTGCTAGCAAAGGGGGGCTGGAGGAGCAGTACTTC. This translates into CSASKGGLEEQYF.

The chain recombines TRBV2 with TRBJ1-1; D is unresolved. CDR1 is SNHLY and CDR2 is FYNNEI in the germline V gene. This CDR3 has 15 amino acids. The ends were cut back, 3 bases at V and 3 bases at J, with 14 bases in the middle. The CDR3 loop reads CASSESQHLDTEAFF. The CDR3 coding sequence is TGTGCCAGCAGTGAGTCGCAACATCTTGACACTGAAGCTTTCTTT.